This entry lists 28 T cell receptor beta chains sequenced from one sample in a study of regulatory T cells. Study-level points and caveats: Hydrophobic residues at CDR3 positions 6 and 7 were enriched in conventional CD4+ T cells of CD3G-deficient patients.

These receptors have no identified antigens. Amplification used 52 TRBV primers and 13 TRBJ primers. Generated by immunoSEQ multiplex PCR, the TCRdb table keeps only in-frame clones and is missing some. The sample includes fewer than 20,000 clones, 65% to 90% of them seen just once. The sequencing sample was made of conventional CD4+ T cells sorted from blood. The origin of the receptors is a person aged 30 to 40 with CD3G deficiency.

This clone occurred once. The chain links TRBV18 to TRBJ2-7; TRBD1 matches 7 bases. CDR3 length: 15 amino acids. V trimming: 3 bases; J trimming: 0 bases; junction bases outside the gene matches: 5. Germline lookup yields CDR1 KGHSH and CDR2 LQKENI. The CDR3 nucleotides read TGTGCCAGCTCACCCCGACAGGGAATCTCCTACGAGCAGTACTTC. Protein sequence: CASSPRQGISYEQYF.

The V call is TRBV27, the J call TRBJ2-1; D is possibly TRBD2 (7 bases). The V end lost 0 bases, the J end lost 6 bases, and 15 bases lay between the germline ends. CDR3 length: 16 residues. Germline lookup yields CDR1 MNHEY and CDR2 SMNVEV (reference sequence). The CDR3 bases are TGTGCCAGCAGTTTATCCTGGGGGCGGGAGCGCAATGAGCAGTTCTTC. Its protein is CASSLSWGRERNEQFF.

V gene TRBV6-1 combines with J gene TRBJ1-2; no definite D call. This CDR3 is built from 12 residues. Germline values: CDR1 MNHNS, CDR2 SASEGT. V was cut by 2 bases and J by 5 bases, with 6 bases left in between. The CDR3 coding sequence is TGTGCCAGCAGTGAACGGGCTTATGGCTACACCTTC. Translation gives CASSERAYGYTF.

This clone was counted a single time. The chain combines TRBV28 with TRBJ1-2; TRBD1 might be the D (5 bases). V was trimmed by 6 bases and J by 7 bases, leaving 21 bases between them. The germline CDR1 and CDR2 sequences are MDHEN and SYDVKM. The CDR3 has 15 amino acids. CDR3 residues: CASSSSSQGLGGYTF. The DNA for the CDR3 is TGTGCCAGCAGCAGCTCATCTCAGGGCCTCGGTGGCTACACCTTC.

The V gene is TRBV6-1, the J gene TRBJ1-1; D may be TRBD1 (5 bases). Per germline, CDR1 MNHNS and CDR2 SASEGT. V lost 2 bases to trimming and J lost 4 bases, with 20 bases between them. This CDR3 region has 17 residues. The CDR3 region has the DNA TGTGCCAGCAGTGAAAGGAGGCTTCGACAGCGCCTCACTGAAGCTTTCTTT. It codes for CASSERRLRQRLTEAFF.

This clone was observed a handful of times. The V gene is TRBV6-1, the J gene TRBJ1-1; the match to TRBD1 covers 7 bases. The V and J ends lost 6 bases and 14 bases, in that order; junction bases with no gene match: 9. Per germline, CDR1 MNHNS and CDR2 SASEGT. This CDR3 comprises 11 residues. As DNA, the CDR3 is TGTGCCAGCAGAATCCTGGACAGGCCCTTCTTT. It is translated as CASRILDRPFF.

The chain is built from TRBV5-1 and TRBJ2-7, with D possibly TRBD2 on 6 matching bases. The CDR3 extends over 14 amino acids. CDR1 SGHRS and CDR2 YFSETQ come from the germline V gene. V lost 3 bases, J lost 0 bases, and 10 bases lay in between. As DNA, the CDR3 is TGCGCCAGCAGCTACGGGACTGCCTCCTACGAGCAGTACTTC. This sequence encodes CASSYGTASYEQYF.

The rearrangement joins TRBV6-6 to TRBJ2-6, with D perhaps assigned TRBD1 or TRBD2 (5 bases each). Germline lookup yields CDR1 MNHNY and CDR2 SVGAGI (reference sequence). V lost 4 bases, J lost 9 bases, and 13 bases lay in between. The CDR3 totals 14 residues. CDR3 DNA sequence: TGTGCCAGCAGTTTCCGGGACGGCGGCAACGTCCTGACTTTC. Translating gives CASSFRDGGNVLTF.

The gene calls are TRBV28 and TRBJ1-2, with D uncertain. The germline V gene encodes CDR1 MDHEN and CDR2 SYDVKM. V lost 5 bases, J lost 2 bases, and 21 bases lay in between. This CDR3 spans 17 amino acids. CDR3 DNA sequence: TGTGCCAGCAGTCGGAACCTACGGAGAGCGCGCAACTATGGCTACACCTTC. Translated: CASSRNLRRARNYGYTF.

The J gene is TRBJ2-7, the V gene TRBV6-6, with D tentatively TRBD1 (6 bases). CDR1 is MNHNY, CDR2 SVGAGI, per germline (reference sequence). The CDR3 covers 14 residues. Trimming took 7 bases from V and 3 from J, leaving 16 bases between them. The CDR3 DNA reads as TGTGCCAGCATGGCAGGGGATGCCTTCTACGAGCAGTACTTC. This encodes CASMAGDAFYEQYF.

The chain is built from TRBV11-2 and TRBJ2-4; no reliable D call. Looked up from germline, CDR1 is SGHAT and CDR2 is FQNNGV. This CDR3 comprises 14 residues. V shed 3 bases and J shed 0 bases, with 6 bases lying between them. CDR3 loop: CASSLSIAKNIQYF. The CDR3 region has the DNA TGTGCCAGCAGCTTGTCCATAGCCAAAAACATTCAGTACTTC. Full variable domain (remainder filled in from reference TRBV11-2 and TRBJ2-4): EAGVAQSPRYKIIEKRQSVAFWCNPISGHATLYWYQQILGQGPKLLIQFQNNGVVDDSQLPKDRFSAERLKGVDSTLKIQPAKLEDSAVYLCASSLSIAKNIQYFGAGTRLSVL.

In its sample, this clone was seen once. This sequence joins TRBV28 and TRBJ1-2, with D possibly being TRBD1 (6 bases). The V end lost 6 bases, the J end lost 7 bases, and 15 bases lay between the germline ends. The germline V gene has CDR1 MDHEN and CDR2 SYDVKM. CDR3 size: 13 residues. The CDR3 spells CASSPRLGGGYTF. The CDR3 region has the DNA TGTGCCAGCAGCCCGAGATTAGGGGGTGGCTACACCTTC.

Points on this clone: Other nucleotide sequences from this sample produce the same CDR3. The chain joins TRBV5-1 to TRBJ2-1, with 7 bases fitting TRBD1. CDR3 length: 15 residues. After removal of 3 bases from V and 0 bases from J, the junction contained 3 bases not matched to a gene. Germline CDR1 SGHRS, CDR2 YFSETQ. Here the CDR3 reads CASSSAGGSYNEQFF. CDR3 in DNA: TGCGCCAGCAGCTCCGCAGGGGGCTCCTACAATGAGCAGTTCTTC.

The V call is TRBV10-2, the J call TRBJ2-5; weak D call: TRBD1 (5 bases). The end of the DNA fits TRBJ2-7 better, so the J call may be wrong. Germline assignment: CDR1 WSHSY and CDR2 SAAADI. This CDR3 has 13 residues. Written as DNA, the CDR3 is TGCGCCAGCAGTAAACAGGTCTCCTACGAGCAGTACTTC. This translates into CASSKQVSYEQYF.

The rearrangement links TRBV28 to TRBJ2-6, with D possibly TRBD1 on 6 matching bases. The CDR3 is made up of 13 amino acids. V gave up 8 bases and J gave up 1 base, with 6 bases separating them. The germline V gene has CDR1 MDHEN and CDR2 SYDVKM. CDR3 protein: CASGQSGANVLTF. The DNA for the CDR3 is TGTGCCAGCGGACAGTCTGGGGCCAACGTCCTGACTTTC.

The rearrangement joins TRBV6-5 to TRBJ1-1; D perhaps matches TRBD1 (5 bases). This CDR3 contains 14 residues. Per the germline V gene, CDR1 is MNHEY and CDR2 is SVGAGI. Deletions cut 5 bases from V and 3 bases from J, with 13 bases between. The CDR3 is CASSRALRDTEAFF. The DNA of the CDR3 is TGTGCCAGCAGTCGAGCTCTCAGGGACACTGAAGCTTTCTTT.

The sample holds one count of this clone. The CDR3 region has the DNA TGTGCCAGCTCGCAGGGGGCAGACTACGAGCAGTACTTC. As protein: CASSQGADYEQYF. The chain couples TRBV18 to TRBJ2-7; 8 positions match TRBD1. Germline values: CDR1 KGHSH, CDR2 LQKENI. The CDR3 has 13 residues. Germline trimming cut 6 bases from V and 3 bases from J; bases unmatched to any gene: 4.

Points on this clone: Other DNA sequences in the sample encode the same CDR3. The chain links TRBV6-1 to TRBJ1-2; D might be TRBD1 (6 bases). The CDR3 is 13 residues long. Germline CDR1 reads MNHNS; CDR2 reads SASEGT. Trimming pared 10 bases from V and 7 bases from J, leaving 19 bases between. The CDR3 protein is CAIRGGAELGYTF. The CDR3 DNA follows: TGTGCCATCCGGGGGGGGGCCGAACTTGGCTACACCTTC.

DNA for the CDR3: TGTGCCATCAGAGACACGGGCAAGCACACAGATACGCAGTATTTT. Translation gives CAIRDTGKHTDTQYF. The V and J genes are TRBV10-3 and TRBJ2-3; D unclear. This CDR3 is 15 amino acids long. Per the germline V gene, CDR1 is ENHRY and CDR2 is SYGVKD. V gave up 6 bases and J gave up 2 bases, with 15 bases separating them.

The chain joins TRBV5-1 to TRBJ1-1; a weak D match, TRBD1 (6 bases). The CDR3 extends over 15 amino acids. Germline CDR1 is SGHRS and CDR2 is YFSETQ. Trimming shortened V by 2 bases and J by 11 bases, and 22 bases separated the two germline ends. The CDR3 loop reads CASSFTGGFTGSAFF. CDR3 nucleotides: TGCGCCAGCAGCTTTACCGGGGGCTTTACCGGGAGCGCTTTCTTT.

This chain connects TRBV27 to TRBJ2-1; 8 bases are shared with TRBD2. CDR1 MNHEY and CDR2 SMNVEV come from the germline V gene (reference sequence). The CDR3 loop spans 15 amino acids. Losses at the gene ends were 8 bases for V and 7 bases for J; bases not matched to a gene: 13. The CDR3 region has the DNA TGTGCCAGCTTTTCCTGGACTAGCTGGAGGAATGAGCAGTTCTTC. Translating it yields CASFSWTSWRNEQFF.

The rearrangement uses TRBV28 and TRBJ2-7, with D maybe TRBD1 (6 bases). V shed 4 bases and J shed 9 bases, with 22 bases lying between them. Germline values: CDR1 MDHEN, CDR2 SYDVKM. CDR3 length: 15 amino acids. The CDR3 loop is CASSSSSQGGQLQYF. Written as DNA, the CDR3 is TGTGCCAGCAGTTCCTCCTCGCAAGGGGGACAATTGCAGTACTTC. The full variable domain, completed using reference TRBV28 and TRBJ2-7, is DVKVTQSSRYLVKRTGEKVFLECVQDMDHENMFWYRQDPGLGLRLIYFSYDVKMKEKGDIPEGYSVSREKKERFSLILESASTNQTSMYLCASSSSSQGGQLQYFGPGTRLTVT.

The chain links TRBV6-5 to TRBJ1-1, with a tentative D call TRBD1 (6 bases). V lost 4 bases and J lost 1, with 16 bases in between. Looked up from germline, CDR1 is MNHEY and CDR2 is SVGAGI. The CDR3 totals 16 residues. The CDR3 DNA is TGTGCCAGCAGTTTCAGAGCCCTGGGACAGAACACTGAAGCTTTCTTT. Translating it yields CASSFRALGQNTEAFF.

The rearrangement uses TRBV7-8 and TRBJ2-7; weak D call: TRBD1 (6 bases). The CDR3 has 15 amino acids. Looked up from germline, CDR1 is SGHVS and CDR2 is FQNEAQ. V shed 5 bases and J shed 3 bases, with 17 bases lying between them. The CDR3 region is CASSHGAGALYEQYF. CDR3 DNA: TGTGCCAGCAGCCACGGTGCAGGGGCTCTCTACGAGCAGTACTTC.

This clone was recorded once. The CDR3 nucleotides read TGTGCCTGGAGTGTGAGGGGTCAGTCTGGCTACACCTTC. Its protein is CAWSVRGQSGYTF. The chain has TRBV30 and TRBJ1-2; possible D gene TRBD1, 5 bases. This CDR3 comprises 13 residues. CDR1 and CDR2 (germline): GTSNPN, SVGIG (reference sequence). Trimming removed 0 bases at V and 7 bases at J, with 12 bases between.

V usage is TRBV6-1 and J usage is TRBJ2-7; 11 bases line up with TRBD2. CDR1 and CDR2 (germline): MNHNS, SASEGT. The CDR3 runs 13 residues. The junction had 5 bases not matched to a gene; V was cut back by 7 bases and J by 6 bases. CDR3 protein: CASTIGTSGEQYF. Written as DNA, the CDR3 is TGTGCCAGCACCATCGGGACTAGCGGCGAGCAGTACTTC.

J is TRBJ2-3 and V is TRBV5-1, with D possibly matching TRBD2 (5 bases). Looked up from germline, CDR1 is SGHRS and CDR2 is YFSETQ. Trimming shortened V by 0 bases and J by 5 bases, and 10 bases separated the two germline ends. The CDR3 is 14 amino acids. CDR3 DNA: TGCGCCAGCAGCTTGGCCGGGATCCGAGATACGCAGTATTTT. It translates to CASSLAGIRDTQYF.

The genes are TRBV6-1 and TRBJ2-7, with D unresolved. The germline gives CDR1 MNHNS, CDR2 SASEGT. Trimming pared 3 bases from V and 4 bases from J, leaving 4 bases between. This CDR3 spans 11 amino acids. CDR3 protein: CASSDPYEQYF. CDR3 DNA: TGTGCCAGCAGTGACCCATACGAGCAGTACTTC.